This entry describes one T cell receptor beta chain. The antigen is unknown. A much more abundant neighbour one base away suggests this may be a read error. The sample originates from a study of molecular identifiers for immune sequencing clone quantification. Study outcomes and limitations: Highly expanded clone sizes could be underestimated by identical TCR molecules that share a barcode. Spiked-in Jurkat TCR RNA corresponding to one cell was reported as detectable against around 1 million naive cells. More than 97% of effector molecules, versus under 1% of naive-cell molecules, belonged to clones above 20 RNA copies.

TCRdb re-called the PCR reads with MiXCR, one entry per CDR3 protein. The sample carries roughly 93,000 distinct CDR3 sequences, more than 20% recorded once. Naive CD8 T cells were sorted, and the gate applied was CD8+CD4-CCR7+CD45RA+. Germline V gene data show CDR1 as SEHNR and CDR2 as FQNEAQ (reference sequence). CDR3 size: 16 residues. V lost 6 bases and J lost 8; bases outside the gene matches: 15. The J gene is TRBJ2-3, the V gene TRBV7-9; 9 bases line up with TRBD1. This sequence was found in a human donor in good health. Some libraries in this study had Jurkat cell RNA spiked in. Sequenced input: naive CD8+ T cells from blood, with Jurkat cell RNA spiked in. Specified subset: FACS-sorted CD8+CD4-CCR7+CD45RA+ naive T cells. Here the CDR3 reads CASRKSTGQGLTTQYF. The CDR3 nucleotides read TGTGCCAGCAGAAAATCCACGGGACAGGGTCTAACTACGCAGTATTTT.